The 11 T cell receptor beta chains in this list originate from one sample, sequenced in a study of T cells after yellow fever vaccination. TCRdb reprocessed the 5' RACE reads via MiXCR and lists one record per CDR3 protein. The sample records approximately 580,000 distinct CDR3 sequences, about a sixth being singletons. The sample consisted of PBMCs, taken about 5 days after the first yellow fever vaccination. The receptors originated from a man aged 18 to 30 who received the YFV17D yellow fever vaccine.

This clonotype was counted only a few times. This sequence joins TRBV10-3 and TRBJ2-7; D remains ambiguous. V was shortened by 3 bases and J by 6 bases, with 9 bases between the two germline ends. This CDR3 has 12 residues. Germline V gene sequence: CDR1 ENHRY, CDR2 SYGVKD. The CDR3 loop is CAISDVVAEQYF. The CDR3 region has the DNA TGTGCCATCAGTGACGTGGTTGCCGAGCAGTACTTC.

V and J are TRBV5-4 and TRBJ1-1; a weak D match, TRBD1 (6 bases). The germline V gene has CDR1 SGHNT and CDR2 YYREEE (reference sequence). V was shortened by 4 bases and J by 8 bases, with 18 bases between the two germline ends. The CDR3 is made up of 14 amino acids. The CDR3 sequence: CASSNRDTDPEAFF. DNA of the CDR3: TGTGCCAGCAGCAACCGGGACACGGACCCAGAAGCTTTCTTT.

The rearrangement uses TRBV19 and TRBJ1-1, with unresolved D. CDR3 size: 15 residues. Looked up from germline, CDR1 is LNHDA and CDR2 is SQIVND (reference sequence). Trimming removed 0 bases from V and 0 bases from J, with 8 bases in between. For the CDR3, the DNA is TGTGCCAGTAGTATAGATCTTGCGGTGAACACTGAAGCTTTCTTT. Residues: CASSIDLAVNTEAFF. Drawing the rest from reference TRBV19 and TRBJ1-1, the complete variable domain is DGGITQSPKYLFRKEGQNVTLSCEQNLNHDAMYWYRQDPGQGLRLIYYSQIVNDFQKGDIAEGYSVSREKKESFPLTVTSAQKNPTAFYLCASSIDLAVNTEAFFGQGTRLTVV.

The table lists this clonotype with many counts. This sequence joins TRBV5-4 and TRBJ1-4; D perhaps matches TRBD1 (5 bases). The germline CDR1 and CDR2 sequences are SGHNT and YYREEE (reference sequence). The V gene lost 0 bases and the J gene lost 5 bases, with 8 bases spanning the gap. CDR3 length: 14 residues. CDR3 sequence: CASSLDRRNEKLFF. The CDR3 region has the DNA TGTGCCAGCAGCTTGGACAGGAGGAATGAAAAACTGTTTTTT.

This clonotype was counted only a few times. This chain uses TRBV10-3 with TRBJ2-5, with D hard to call. This CDR3 is 15 amino acids long. Germline CDR1 ENHRY, CDR2 SYGVKD. Trimming took 3 bases from V and 2 from J, leaving 13 bases between them. The CDR3 here is CAISDPGRAQETQYF. The CDR3 DNA is TGTGCCATCAGTGACCCTGGACGTGCTCAAGAGACCCAGTACTTC.

This clonotype was seen only a few times. The CDR3 DNA follows: TGTGCCAGCTCACGTGGGACTAGCGGGGGAGGATACAATGAGCAGTTCTTC. Translation gives CASSRGTSGGGYNEQFF. J is TRBJ2-1 and V is TRBV18; 14 nucleotides align to TRBD2. Trimming at V came to 4 bases and at J to 4 bases, leaving 6 bases not matched to a gene. CDR3 size: 17 residues. Germline-derived CDR1 and CDR2 are KGHSH and LQKENI.

The rearrangement joins TRBV29-1 to TRBJ2-3, with D tentatively TRBD1 (6 bases). Germline assignment: CDR1 SQVTM and CDR2 ANQGSEA. Trimming removed 4 bases at V and 6 bases at J, with 14 bases between. This CDR3 region has 13 residues. The CDR3 is CSVVSGVGDTQYF. The DNA of the CDR3 is TGCAGCGTTGTGTCAGGGGTAGGCGATACGCAGTATTTT.

The chain has TRBV4-2 and TRBJ2-2; 7 bases are shared with TRBD2. CDR1 is LGHNA, CDR2 YNFKEQ, per germline. The CDR3 consists of 16 residues. With V trimmed by 1 base and J by 0 bases, 2 bases remained unmatched. CDR3 coding DNA: TGTGCCAGCAGCCAAGGGGGGGGAACGAACACCGGGGAGCTGTTTTTT. Translated, it gives CASSQGGGTNTGELFF.

This clonotype was seen more than once but under ten times. In nucleotides, the CDR3 is TGTGCCAGCAAGATGGCCGTTGGGAATTCACCCCTCCACTTT. Its protein is CASKMAVGNSPLHF. The chain carries TRBV11-2 and TRBJ1-6, with D hard to call. With 7 bases removed from V and 7 bases from J, the gap between germline ends came to 14 bases. This CDR3 comprises 14 residues. Germline V gene lookup returns CDR1 SGHAT and CDR2 FQNNGV. Together with reference TRBV11-2 and TRBJ1-6, the CDR3 gives the full variable domain: EAGVAQSPRYKIIEKRQSVAFWCNPISGHATLYWYQQILGQGPKLLIQFQNNGVVDDSQLPKDRFSAERLKGVDSTLKIQPAKLEDSAVYLCASKMAVGNSPLHFGNGTRLTVT.

Many counts were recorded for this clonotype. The V call is TRBV15, the J call TRBJ2-7, with a weak D call TRBD1 (5 bases). Trimming removed 6 bases at V and 9 bases at J, with 18 bases between. CDR3 size: 13 residues. Germline lookup yields CDR1 LNHNV and CDR2 YYDKDF (reference sequence). The chain's CDR3 is CATSTGFGFGQYV. CDR3 nucleotides: TGTGCCACCAGTACAGGTTTTGGTTTCGGGCAGTACGTC.

This clonotype was picked up many times. The gene calls are TRBV10-3 and TRBJ2-7; perhaps TRBD1 as D (5 bases). V was shortened by 3 bases and J by 4 bases, with 10 bases between the two germline ends. The germline V gene encodes CDR1 ENHRY and CDR2 SYGVKD. The CDR3 is 13 amino acids. CDR3 residues: CAISDPKGYEQYF. The CDR3 DNA sequence: TGTGCCATCAGTGACCCGAAGGGGTACGAGCAGTACTTC.